The rows below give T cell receptor beta chains drawn from one sample of a study of T cell responses to AZD1222 COVID-19 vaccine. Sequenced by immunoSEQ multiplex PCR; TCRdb stores in-frame clones only, minus some. The sample holds roughly 150,000 clones, about nine tenths seen once. The sample here was peripheral blood, taken on day 0 of AZD1222 vaccination. The source is an adult in good health. CDR3s include the opening cysteine and the closing phenylalanine or tryptophan. The D gene is left open where the match is weak. Rows give clone size only sometimes, using once, few, many, or a class for an expanded clone.

j_call clone_size d_call v_call cdr3_aa cdr3_nt
TRBJ1-2 . TRBD1 TRBV4-1 CASSSRQGDGYTF TGCGCCAGCAGCTCCCGACAGGGAGATGGCTACACCTTC
TRBJ2-3 . . TRBV6-6 CASSYDRKWADTQYF TGTGCCAGCAGTTACGACCGCAAGTGGGCAGATACGCAGTATTTT
TRBJ2-7 . . TRBV5-1 CASSREGQLSNEQYF TGCGCCAGCAGCCGGGAGGGACAGCTTTCCAACGAGCAGTACTTC
TRBJ1-5 . . TRBV2 CASSPSRGRDQPQHF TGTGCCAGCAGCCCCAGTCGAGGGCGGGATCAGCCCCAGCATTTT
TRBJ2-7 . . TRBV7-9 CASSLSSATIYEQYF TGTGCCAGCAGCTTATCAAGCGCTACAATTTACGAGCAGTACTTC
TRBJ1-5 . . TRBV18 CASSQSQRNQPQHF TGTGCCAGCTCACAGTCCCAACGGAATCAGCCCCAGCATTTT
TRBJ1-2 . TRBD1 TRBV6-6 CASSRTGDGYTF TGTGCCAGCAGTCGGACAGGGGATGGCTACACCTTC
TRBJ1-6 . . TRBV9 CAPPWYSYNSPLHF TGTGCCCCCCCTTGGTACTCCTATAATTCACCCCTCCACTTT
TRBJ2-1 . . TRBV28 CASSLDSPNEQFF TGTGCCAGCAGTTTGGACAGCCCTAATGAGCAGTTCTTC
TRBJ2-3 few TRBD1 TRBV10-3 CAIQGASADTQYF TGTGCCATCCAGGGGGCAAGCGCAGATACGCAGTATTTT
TRBJ2-7 . . TRBV11-2 CASSLARSYEQYF TGTGCCAGCAGCTTAGCGCGTTCCTACGAGCAGTACTTC
TRBJ1-2 . TRBD1 TRBV6-1 CASSENSGGASNYGYTF TGTGCCAGCAGTGAAAATTCAGGGGGGGCTAGTAACTATGGCTACACCTTC
TRBJ2-3 . . TRBV7-7 CASSLSGNPSDTQYF TGTGCTAGCAGCTTATCCGGGAATCCGTCAGATACGCAGTATTTT
TRBJ1-4 . TRBD1 TRBV9 CASSVVAASDRGRRAAREKLFF TGTGCCAGCAGCGTAGTAGCCGCCTCGGACAGGGGGCGCAGAGCGGCACGCGAAAAACTGTTTTTT
TRBJ1-5 . . TRBV27 CASRIGSTSNQPQHF TGTGCCAGCAGAATCGGATCCACTAGCAATCAGCCCCAGCATTTT
TRBJ2-7 . TRBD1 TRBV11-1 CASSRTGSPREQYF TGTGCCAGCAGCCGGACAGGAAGTCCGAGGGAGCAGTACTTC
TRBJ2-1 . . TRBV5-5 CASSLLPAMRLYNEQFF TGTGCCAGCAGCTTGCTCCCGGCTATGCGCCTCTACAATGAGCAGTTCTTC
TRBJ1-4 . TRBD1 TRBV6-5 CASRSGQGRNEKLFF TGTGCCAGCAGAAGCGGACAGGGGAGGAATGAAAAACTGTTTTTT
TRBJ1-1 once . TRBV29-1 CSTPAGRGNTEAFF TGCAGTACCCCCGCAGGGAGAGGTAACACTGAAGCTTTCTTT
TRBJ1-4 . . TRBV5-1 CASRPVGEPTNEKLFF TGCGCCAGCAGACCAGTGGGGGAACCAACTAATGAAAAACTGTTTTTT
TRBJ2-3 . . TRBV5-4 CASSLTDYTDTQYF TGTGCCAGCAGCTTGACAGATTACACAGATACGCAGTATTTT
TRBJ1-5 . . TRBV2 CASRTRGAGNQPQHF TGTGCCAGCAGAACCAGGGGTGCGGGCAATCAGCCCCAGCATTTT
TRBJ1-2 . . TRBV14 CASSQQGIAYGYTF TGTGCCAGCAGCCAGCAGGGGATTGCCTATGGCTACACCTTC
TRBJ1-5 . . TRBV19 CASRHTRGPQHF TGTGCCAGTAGGCATACCCGGGGGCCCCAGCATTTT
TRBJ2-3 . . TRBV11-3 CASSERGGLATQYF TGTGCCAGCAGCGAACGCGGGGGCTTGGCTACGCAGTATTTT
TRBJ1-2 once TRBD1 TRBV2 CASTLGQGARDGYTF TGTGCCAGCACCTTGGGACAGGGGGCAAGGGATGGCTACACCTTC
TRBJ1-4 . . TRBV6-5 CASSYSSTSREKLFF TGTGCCAGCAGTTACTCTTCAACGTCTCGGGAAAAACTGTTTTTT
TRBJ2-7 . TRBD1 TRBV5-4 CASSVSGTGVDEQYF TGTGCCAGCAGCGTGTCCGGGACAGGGGTCGACGAGCAGTACTTC
TRBJ1-1 . . TRBV4-2 CASSREGHPAEAFF TGTGCCAGCAGCCGCGAGGGACACCCTGCTGAAGCTTTCTTT
TRBJ2-5 . . TRBV25-1 CASSEPRGVYF TGTGCCAGCAGTGAACCGAGGGGGGTTTACTTC
TRBJ1-4 . . TRBV5-5 CASSFVHVGGAATNEKLFF TGTGCCAGCAGCTTCGTCCATGTCGGGGGCGCTGCAACTAATGAAAAACTGTTTTTT
TRBJ2-3 few TRBD2 TRBV4-2 CASSQGAGGPDTQYF TGTGCCAGCAGCCAAGGAGCGGGGGGACCAGATACGCAGTATTTT
TRBJ1-2 . . TRBV27 CASSSRGRYGGYTF TGTGCCAGCAGTTCCAGGGGTAGATATGGTGGCTACACCTTC
TRBJ2-7 . TRBD2 TRBV11-2 CASSGGGFVGRQNEQYF TGTGCCAGCAGCGGGGGGGGTTTCGTCGGACGCCAAAACGAGCAGTACTTC
TRBJ1-2 . . TRBV4-1 CASSQEPGESVGAAYGYTF TGCGCCAGCAGCCAAGAACCCGGGGAGAGTGTGGGGGCGGCCTATGGCTACACCTTC
TRBJ2-7 . . TRBV3-1/TRBV3-2 CASSPREGASREQYF TGTGCCAGCAGCCCCCGGGAGGGGGCATCGCGGGAGCAGTACTTC
TRBJ2-1 . TRBD2 TRBV27 CASSLRPAGVINEQFF TGTGCCAGCAGTTTAAGGCCAGCGGGAGTAATAAATGAGCAGTTCTTC
TRBJ1-1 . TRBD1 TRBV11-2 CASSPGDRVSTEAFF TGTGCCAGCAGCCCGGGGGACAGGGTGAGCACTGAAGCTTTCTTT
TRBJ1-2 . TRBD1 TRBV10-3 CAISEWTGVYGYTF TGTGCCATCAGTGAATGGACAGGGGTTTATGGCTACACCTTC
TRBJ1-2 . TRBD1 TRBV5-1 CASSPRDSYGYTF TGCGCCAGCAGCCCCCGGGACAGCTATGGCTACACCTTC
TRBJ1-5 . TRBD1 TRBV30 CAWRGQGSSQPQHF TGTGCCTGGAGGGGACAGGGGAGTAGTCAGCCCCAGCATTTT
TRBJ1-5 . . TRBV11-2 CASSLGLGTSQPQHF TGTGCCAGCAGCTTAGGATTGGGGACAAGTCAGCCCCAGCATTTT
TRBJ2-3 . TRBD2 TRBV7-2 CASSTAGGGDTQYF TGTGCCAGCAGCACAGCGGGGGGGGGAGATACGCAGTATTTT
TRBJ1-1 . TRBD1 TRBV18 CASSPRQGVNTEAFF TGTGCCAGCTCACCTAGACAGGGGGTGAACACTGAAGCTTTCTTT
TRBJ2-5 . . TRBV27 CASSLQRGTMAQYF TGTGCCAGCAGTCTTCAGCGTGGTACCATGGCCCAGTACTTC
TRBJ1-2 . TRBD1 TRBV12-5 CASGSGQVMLSRGGYTF TGTGCTAGTGGCTCAGGACAGGTTATGCTCTCTCGGGGTGGCTACACCTTC
TRBJ1-2 . . TRBV19 CASSITRGRGYGYTF TGTGCCAGTAGTATAACAAGGGGTCGAGGCTATGGCTACACCTTC
TRBJ2-5 . . TRBV7-2 CASSFYQERETQYF TGTGCCAGCAGCTTTTACCAGGAGAGGGAGACCCAGTACTTC
TRBJ2-7 . TRBD2 TRBV19 CASSPPAGGPYEQYF TGTGCCAGTAGTCCCCCAGCGGGAGGGCCTTACGAGCAGTACTTC
TRBJ2-3 . . TRBV27 CASSFGGTDTQYF TGTGCCAGCAGCTTCGGGGGCACAGATACGCAGTATTTT
TRBJ1-5 . . TRBV19 CASSITGHQPQHF TGTGCCAGTAGTATCACAGGGCATCAGCCCCAGCATTTT
TRBJ2-2 . TRBD2 TRBV10-1 CASSDSGGGWELFF TGCGCCAGCAGTGACAGCGGGGGGGGCTGGGAGCTGTTTTTT
TRBJ1-1 few TRBD1 TRBV27 CASSGQGARRLEAFF TGTGCCAGCAGTGGACAGGGGGCTCGGCGCTTAGAAGCTTTCTTT
TRBJ2-2 . TRBD1 TRBV6-1 CASSEDQGQGKLFF TGTGCCAGCAGTGAAGACCAGGGACAGGGGAAGCTGTTTTTT
TRBJ2-3 . . TRBV6-5 CASSYRPNSYTQYF TGTGCCAGCAGTTACCGACCCAACTCGTATACGCAGTATTTT
TRBJ1-5 . . TRBV21-1 CASDRVPQPQHF TGTGCCAGTGACAGGGTTCCGCAGCCCCAGCATTTT
TRBJ1-3 . . TRBV7-9 CASSYSYPTFSGNTIYF TGTGCCAGCAGCTATAGTTACCCGACTTTCTCTGGAAACACCATATATTTT
TRBJ1-3 . . TRBV30 CAWSHQVGSGNTIYF TGTGCCTGGAGTCACCAGGTGGGGTCTGGAAACACCATATATTTT
TRBJ2-2 few . TRBV5-5 CASSYQVKNTGELFF TGTGCCAGCAGCTATCAGGTGAAGAACACCGGGGAGCTGTTTTTT
TRBJ1-4 . . TRBV2 CASSGLTNQEKLFF TGTGCCAGCTCAGGGTTAACGAACCAAGAAAAACTGTTTTTT